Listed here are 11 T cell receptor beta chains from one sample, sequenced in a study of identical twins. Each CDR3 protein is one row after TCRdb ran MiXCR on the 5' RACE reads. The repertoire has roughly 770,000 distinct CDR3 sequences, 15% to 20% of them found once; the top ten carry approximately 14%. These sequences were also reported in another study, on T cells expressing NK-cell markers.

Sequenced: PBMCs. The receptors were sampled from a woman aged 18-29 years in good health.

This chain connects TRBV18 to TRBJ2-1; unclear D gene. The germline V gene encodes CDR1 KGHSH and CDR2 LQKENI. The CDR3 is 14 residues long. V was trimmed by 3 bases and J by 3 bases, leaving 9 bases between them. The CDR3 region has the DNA TGTGCCAGCTCACCGTCCCTTGGCTACAATGAGCAGTTCTTC. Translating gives CASSPSLGYNEQFF.

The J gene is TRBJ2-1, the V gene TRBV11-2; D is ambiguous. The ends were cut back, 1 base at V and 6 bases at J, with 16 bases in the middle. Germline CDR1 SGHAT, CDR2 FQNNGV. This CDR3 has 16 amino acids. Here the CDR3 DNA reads TGTGCCAGCAGCTTAGTTGAGTTTTTTAACCCCAATGAGCAGTTCTTC. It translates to CASSLVEFFNPNEQFF.

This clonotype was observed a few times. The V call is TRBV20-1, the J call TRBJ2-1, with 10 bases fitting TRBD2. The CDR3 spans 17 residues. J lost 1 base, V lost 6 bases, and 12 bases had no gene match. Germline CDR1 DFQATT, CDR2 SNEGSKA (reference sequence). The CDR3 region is CSAQRRSGRYSYNEQFF. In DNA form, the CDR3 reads TGCAGTGCGCAGCGCCGTAGCGGGAGGTATTCCTACAATGAGCAGTTCTTC.

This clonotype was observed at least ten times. The CDR3 loop is CASARQGYQPQHF. The CDR3, as DNA: TGCGCCAGCGCCAGACAGGGCTATCAGCCCCAGCATTTT. The chain uses TRBV10-2 and TRBJ1-5; 7 nucleotides align to TRBD1. There are 13 residues in the CDR3. With V trimmed by 8 bases and J by 5 bases, 6 bases remained unmatched. The V gene's germline CDR1 is WSHSY and CDR2 SAAADI.

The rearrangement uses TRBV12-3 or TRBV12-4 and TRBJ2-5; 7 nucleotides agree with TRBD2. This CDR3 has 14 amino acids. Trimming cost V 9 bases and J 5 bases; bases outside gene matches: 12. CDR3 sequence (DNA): TGTGCCAGTGGGCAGCGGGATTTCGGGGAGACCCAGTACTTC. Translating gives CASGQRDFGETQYF.

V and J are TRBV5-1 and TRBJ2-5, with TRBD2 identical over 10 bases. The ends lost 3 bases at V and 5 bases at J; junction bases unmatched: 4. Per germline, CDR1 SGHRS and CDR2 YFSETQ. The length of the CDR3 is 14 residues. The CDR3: CASSSAGGPETQYF. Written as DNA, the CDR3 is TGCGCCAGCAGCTCAGCGGGGGGGCCGGAGACCCAGTACTTC. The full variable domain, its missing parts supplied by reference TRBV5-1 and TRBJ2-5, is KAGVTQTPRYLIKTRGQQVTLSCSPISGHRSVSWYQQTPGQGLQFLFEYFSETQRNKGNFPGRFSGRQFSNSRSEMNVSTLELGDSALYLCASSSAGGPETQYFGPGTRLLVL.

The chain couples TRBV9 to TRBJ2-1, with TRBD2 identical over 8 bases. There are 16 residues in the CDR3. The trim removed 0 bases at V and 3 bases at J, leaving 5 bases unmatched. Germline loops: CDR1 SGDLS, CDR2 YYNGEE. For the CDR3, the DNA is TGTGCCAGCAGCGTAGATCGGGCGGGGGGCTACAATGAGCAGTTCTTC. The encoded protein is CASSVDRAGGYNEQFF. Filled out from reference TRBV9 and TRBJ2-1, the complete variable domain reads DSGVTQTPKHLITATGQRVTLRCSPRSGDLSVYWYQQSLDQGLQFLIQYYNGEERAKGNILERFSAQQFPDLHSELNLSSLELGDSALYFCASSVDRAGGYNEQFFGPGTRLTVL.

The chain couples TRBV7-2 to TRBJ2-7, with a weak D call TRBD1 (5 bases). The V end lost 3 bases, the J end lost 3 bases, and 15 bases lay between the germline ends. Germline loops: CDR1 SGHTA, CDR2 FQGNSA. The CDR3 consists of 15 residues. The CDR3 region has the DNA TGTGCCAGCAGCTTCTCCTCAGGGTTAGGCTACGAGCAGTACTTC. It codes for CASSFSSGLGYEQYF.

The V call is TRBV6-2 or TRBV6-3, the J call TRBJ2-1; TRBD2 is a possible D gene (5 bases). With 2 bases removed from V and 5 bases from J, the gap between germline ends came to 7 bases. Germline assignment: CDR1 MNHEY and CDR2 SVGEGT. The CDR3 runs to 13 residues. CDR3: CASSYRRDNEQFF. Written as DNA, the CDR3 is TGTGCCAGCAGTTACAGGCGGGACAATGAGCAGTTCTTC.

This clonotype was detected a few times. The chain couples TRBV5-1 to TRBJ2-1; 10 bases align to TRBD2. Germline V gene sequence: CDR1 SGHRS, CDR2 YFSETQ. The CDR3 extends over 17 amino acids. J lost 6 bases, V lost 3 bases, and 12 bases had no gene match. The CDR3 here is CASSSHGTSGGANEQFF. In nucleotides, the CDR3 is TGCGCCAGCAGCTCCCATGGTACGAGCGGGGGGGCCAATGAGCAGTTCTTC.

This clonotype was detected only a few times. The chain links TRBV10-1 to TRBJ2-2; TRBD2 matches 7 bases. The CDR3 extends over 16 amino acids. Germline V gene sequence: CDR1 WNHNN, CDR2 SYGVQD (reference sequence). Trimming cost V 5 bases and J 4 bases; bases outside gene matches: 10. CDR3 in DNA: TGCGCCAGCAGTAGCTCGTCGGGAGGTTCCACCGGGGAGCTGTTTTTT. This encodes CASSSSSGGSTGELFF.